Listed here is a single TCR beta chain. The clone's antigen remains unknown. Base-call qualities are not available, and no considerably larger clone is one nucleotide away. This specimen comes from a study of blood T cell repertoires in COVID-19 (dated by TCRdb to between 2020 and 2021). Regarding the research as a whole: The collaborator samples originated in the United States, Italy and Spain and spanned the acute and convalescent phases of COVID-19. The material from the prospective study consisted of cDNA or gDNA derived from T cells, B-cell-depleted T cells, or PBMCs. Deeply sampled blood TCRbeta repertoires from subjects exposed to, actively infected with, or recovered from COVID-19 were included in the dataset. A freely available public database, intended as a resource for researchers studying the immune response to SARS-CoV-2, is where the repertoires were released. Samples were obtained from the ongoing ImmuneRACE study (first 160 participants) and from 1,254 subjects provided by 6 global collaborators. A de-identified subject ID, COVID-19 status, age in years and sex were almost always included in the sample metadata. HLA class I and class II types, where available, came from metadata supplied by the sample provider rather than from assay-based typing. On the study overall, not on this receptor specifically: Clinical and demographic metadata were provided uncurated, with the amount varying by source and participant.

TCRbeta CDR3 regions were amplified from genomic DNA by means of the immunoSEQ Assay, a bias-controlled multiplex PCR. The original pipeline was this. The number of nucleated cells in each sample was estimated by amplification of reference gene primers within the assay. To quantify the absolute abundance of each unique TCRbeta CDR3 rearrangement, sequence reads were collapsed and filtered. For each sample, productive Simpson clonality was calculated as the square root of Simpson's diversity index across productive rearrangements. This immuneACCESS table, as held by TCRdb, lists in-frame sequences with V and J called but not all clones. Of the missing ones, under half trace to an unresolved V gene in checked studies; the others have no known cause. The D gene and trimming were derived from the DNA, and the V and J assignments and clone size from that table. The table for this sample lists about 41,000 clones; around nine tenths of them were counted only once. The ten largest clones take up 3% to 4.5% of the sample.

One collaborating source in Seattle enrolled patients during active infection and followed them longitudinally through the course of disease. The collaborating institutions used their own protocols to collect whole blood in K2EDTA tubes. For TCRbeta analysis, collaborators shipped samples in one of three forms: frozen whole blood, isolated PBMCs, or DNA extracted from either of those sample types. At the junction V is shortened by 4 bases and J by 8 bases; bases outside the gene matches: 18. The germline V gene encodes CDR1 KGHDR and CDR2 SFDVKD. The CDR3 spans 20 residues, from the cysteine through the phenylalanine. Only the CDR3 region is kept as DNA, spanning 60 bases read in frame from base 1.

Input material: peripheral blood. This clonotype was obtained from a man in his forties or fifties with COVID-19, enrolled during active disease. Here the chain combines TRBV24-1 and TRBJ2-1; 14 central nucleotides agree with TRBD2. The nucleotide sequence is TGTGCCACCAGTGACTCCGGGACAGCCGGGACTAGCGGGAGTTACGATGAGCAGTTCTTC. It translates as CATSDSGTAGTSGSYDEQFF.